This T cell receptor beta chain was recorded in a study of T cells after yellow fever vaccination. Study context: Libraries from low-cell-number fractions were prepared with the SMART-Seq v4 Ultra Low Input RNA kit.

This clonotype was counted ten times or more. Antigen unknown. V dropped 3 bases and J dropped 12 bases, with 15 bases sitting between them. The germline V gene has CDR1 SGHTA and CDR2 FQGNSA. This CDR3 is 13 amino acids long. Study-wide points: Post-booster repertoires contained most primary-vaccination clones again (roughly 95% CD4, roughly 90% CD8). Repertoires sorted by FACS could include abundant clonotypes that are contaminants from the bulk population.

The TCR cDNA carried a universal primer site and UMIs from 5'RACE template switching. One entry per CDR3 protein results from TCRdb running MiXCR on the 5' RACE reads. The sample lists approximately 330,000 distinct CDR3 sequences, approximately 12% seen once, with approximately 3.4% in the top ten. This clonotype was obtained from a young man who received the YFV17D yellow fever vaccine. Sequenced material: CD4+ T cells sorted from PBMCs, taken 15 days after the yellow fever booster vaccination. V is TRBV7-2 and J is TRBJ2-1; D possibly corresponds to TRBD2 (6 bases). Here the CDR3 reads CASSLAMVGGQFF. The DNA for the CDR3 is TGTGCCAGCAGCTTGGCTATGGTGGGAGGGCAGTTCTTC.